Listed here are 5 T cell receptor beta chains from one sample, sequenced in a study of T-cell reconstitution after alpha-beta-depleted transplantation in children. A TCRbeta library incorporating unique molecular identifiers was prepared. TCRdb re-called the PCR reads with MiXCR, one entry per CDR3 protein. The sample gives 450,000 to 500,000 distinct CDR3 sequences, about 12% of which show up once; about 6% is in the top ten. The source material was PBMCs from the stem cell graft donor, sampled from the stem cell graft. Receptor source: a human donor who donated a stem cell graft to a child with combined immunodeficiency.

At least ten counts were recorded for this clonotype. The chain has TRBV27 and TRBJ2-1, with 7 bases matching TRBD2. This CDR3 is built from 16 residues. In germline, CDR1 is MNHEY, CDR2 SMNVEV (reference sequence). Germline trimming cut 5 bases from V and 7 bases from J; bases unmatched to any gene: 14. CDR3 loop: CASSLRLAVVRNEQFF. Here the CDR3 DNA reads TGTGCCAGCAGTCTTCGACTAGCTGTGGTGAGGAATGAGCAGTTCTTC.

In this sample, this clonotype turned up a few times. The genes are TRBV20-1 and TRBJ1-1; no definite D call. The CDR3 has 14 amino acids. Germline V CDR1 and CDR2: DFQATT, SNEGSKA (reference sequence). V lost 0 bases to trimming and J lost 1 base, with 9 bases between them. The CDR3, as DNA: TGCAGTGCTAGAGATAGAGGACGGAACACTGAAGCTTTCTTT. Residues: CSARDRGRNTEAFF.

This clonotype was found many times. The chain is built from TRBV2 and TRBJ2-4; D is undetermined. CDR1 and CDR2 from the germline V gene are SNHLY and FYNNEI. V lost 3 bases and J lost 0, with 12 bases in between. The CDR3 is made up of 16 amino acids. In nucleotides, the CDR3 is TGTGCCAGCAGTGAGACGGCGATTATAGCCAAAAACATTCAGTACTTC. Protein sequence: CASSETAIIAKNIQYF.

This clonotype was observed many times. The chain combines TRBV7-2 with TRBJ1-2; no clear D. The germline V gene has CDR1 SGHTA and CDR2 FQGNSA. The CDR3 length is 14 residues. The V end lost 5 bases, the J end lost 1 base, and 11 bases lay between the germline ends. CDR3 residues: CASSPVPSNYGYTF. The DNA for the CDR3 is TGTGCCAGCAGCCCCGTTCCAAGTAACTATGGCTACACCTTC. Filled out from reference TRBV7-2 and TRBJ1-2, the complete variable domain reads GAGVSQSPSNKVTEKGKDVELRCDPISGHTALYWYRQSLGQGLEFLIYFQGNSAPDKSGLPSDRFSAERTGGSVSTLTIQRTQQEDSAVYLCASSPVPSNYGYTFGSGTRLTVV.

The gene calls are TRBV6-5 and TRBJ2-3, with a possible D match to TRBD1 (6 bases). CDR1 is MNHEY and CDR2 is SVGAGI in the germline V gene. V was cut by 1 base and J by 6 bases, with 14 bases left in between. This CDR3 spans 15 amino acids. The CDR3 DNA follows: TGTGCCAGCAGTTACTTAAGGGGGACGGGGGATACGCAGTATTTT. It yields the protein CASSYLRGTGDTQYF.